This paragraph covers one T cell receptor (beta chain) sequence. Its matching antigen is unknown. V was trimmed by 5 bases and J by 5 bases, leaving 22 bases between them. The CDR3 runs to 17 residues. Germline CDR1 MGHRA, CDR2 YSYEKL. Unique molecular identifiers were incorporated during preparation of the TCRbeta library. TCRdb reanalysed the PCR reads using MiXCR and keeps one entry per CDR3 protein. The table has just over 950,000 distinct CDR3 sequences, roughly 31% seen once. The record originates from a study of T-cell reconstitution after alpha-beta-depleted transplantation in children. Overall study results and limits: Recipient T cells and thymic progenitors that survived gave rise to the high TCRbeta diversity observed at day 60 in some patients. At one year after transplant, newly produced T cells mostly accounted for T-cell counts and diversity. Several hundred rapidly expanded clones from non-depleted graft cells reportedly supplied alpha-beta T cells about two months post-transplant.

The TCR was taken from a boy less than two years old who had a stem cell transplant for SCID, so the T cells may come from the graft donor. This specimen was PBMCs, mostly from graft donor cells, taken 360 days after TCRalphabeta/CD19-depleted stem cell transplant. The chain joins TRBV4-1 to TRBJ1-5, with TRBD1 as a possible D gene (6 bases). CDR3 sequence (DNA): TGCGCCAGCAGCGGGGGGTGGAGGGGGGGGGCGTATCAGCCCCAGCATTTT. Protein sequence: CASSGGWRGGAYQPQHF.